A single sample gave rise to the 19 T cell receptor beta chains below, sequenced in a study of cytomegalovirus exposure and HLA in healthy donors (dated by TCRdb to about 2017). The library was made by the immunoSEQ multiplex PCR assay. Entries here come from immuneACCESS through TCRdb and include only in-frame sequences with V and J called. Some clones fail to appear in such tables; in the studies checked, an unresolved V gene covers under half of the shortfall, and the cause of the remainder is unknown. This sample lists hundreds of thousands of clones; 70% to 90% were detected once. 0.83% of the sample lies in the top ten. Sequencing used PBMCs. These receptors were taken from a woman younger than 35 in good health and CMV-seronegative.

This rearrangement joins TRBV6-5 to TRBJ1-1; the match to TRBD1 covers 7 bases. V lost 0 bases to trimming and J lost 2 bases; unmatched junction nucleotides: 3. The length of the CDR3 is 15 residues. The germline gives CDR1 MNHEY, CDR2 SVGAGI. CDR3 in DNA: TGTGCCAGCAGTTACTCGACAGGGAAAAACACTGAAGCTTTCTTT. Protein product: CASSYSTGKNTEAFF.

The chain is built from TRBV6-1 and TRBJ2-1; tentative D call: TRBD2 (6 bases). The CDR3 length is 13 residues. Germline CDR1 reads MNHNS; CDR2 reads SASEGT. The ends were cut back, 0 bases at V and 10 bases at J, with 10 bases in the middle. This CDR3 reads CASSEAAGWEQFF. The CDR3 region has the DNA TGTGCCAGCAGTGAAGCGGCGGGGTGGGAGCAGTTCTTC.

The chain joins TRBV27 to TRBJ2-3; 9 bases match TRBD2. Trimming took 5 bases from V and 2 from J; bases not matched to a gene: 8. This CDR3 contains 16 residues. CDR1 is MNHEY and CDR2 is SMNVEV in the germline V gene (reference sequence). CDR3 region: CASSRGLARSTDTQYF. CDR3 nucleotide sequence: TGTGCCAGCAGTAGAGGACTAGCGAGATCCACAGATACGCAGTATTTT.

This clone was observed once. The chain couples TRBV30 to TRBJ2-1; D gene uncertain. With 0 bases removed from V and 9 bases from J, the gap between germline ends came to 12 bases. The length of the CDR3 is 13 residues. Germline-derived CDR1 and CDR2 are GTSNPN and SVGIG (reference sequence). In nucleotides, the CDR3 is TGTGCCTGGAGTGTTTCGGGTCTTAGTGAGCAGTTCTTC. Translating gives CAWSVSGLSEQFF.

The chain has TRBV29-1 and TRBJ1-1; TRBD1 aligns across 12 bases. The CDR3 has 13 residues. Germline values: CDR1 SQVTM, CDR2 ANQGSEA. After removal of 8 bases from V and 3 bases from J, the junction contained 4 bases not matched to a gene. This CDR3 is CSTWDRGHTEAFF. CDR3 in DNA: TGCAGCACCTGGGACAGGGGGCACACTGAAGCTTTCTTT.

This chain's CDR3 is CASSWGQDNTEAFF. In DNA form, the CDR3 reads TGCGCCAGCAGCTGGGGACAGGACAACACTGAAGCTTTCTTT. The rearrangement uses TRBV5-1 and TRBJ1-1; 8 nucleotides agree with TRBD1. CDR1 SGHRS and CDR2 YFSETQ come from the germline V gene. The V and J ends lost 3 bases and 2 bases, in that order; junction bases with no gene match: 3. CDR3 length equals 14 residues.

The CDR3 here is CASTPTFGTYGYTF. CDR3 DNA: TGTGCCAGCACCCCGACCTTTGGGACTTATGGCTACACCTTC. The chain is built from TRBV28 and TRBJ1-2; D may be TRBD1 (5 bases). CDR3 size: 14 residues. Germline loops: CDR1 MDHEN, CDR2 SYDVKM. The ends were cut back, 7 bases at V and 5 bases at J, with 17 bases in the middle.

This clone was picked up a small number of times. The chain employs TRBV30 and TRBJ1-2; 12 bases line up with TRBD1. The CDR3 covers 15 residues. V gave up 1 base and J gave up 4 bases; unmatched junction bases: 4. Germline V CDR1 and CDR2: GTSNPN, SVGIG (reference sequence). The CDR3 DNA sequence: TGTGCCTGGAGTGGTTGGGGACAGGGGGCCTATGGCTACACCTTC. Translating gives CAWSGWGQGAYGYTF.

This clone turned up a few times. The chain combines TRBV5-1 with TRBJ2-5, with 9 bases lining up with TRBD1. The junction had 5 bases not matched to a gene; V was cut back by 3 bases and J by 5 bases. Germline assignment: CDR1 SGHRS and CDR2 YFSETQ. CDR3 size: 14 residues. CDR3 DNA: TGCGCCAGCAGCTCCGGGACAGGGATGGAGACCCAGTACTTC. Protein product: CASSSGTGMETQYF.

This chain's CDR3 is CSVAWTDPYEQYF. The CDR3 nucleotides are TGCAGCGTCGCCTGGACAGATCCCTACGAGCAGTACTTC. This chain joins TRBV29-1 and TRBJ2-7, with a possible D match to TRBD1 (6 bases). From germline, CDR1 is SQVTM and CDR2 ANQGSEA. CDR3 length: 13 amino acids. V lost 6 bases and J 2 bases, leaving 14 bases between the germline ends.

Written as DNA, the CDR3 is TGTGCCAGTGGACTAGCGGGGGGCCCAATAAATTCCTACGAGCAGTACTTC. Encoded protein: CASGLAGGPINSYEQYF. V is TRBV28 and J is TRBJ2-7; 14 nucleotides align to TRBD2. Germline lookup yields CDR1 MDHEN and CDR2 SYDVKM. The CDR3 is 17 residues long. The V and J ends lost 9 bases and 1 base, in that order; junction bases with no gene match: 11. Drawing the rest from reference TRBV28 and TRBJ2-7, the complete variable domain is DVKVTQSSRYLVKRTGEKVFLECVQDMDHENMFWYRQDPGLGLRLIYFSYDVKMKEKGDIPEGYSVSREKKERFSLILESASTNQTSMYLCASGLAGGPINSYEQYFGPGTRLTVT.

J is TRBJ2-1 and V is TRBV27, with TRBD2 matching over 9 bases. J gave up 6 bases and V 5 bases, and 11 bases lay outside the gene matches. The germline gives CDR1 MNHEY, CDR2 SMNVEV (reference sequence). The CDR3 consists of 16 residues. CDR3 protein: CASSPLGAGGPNEQFF. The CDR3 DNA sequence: TGTGCCAGCAGTCCCCTAGGAGCGGGAGGACCCAATGAGCAGTTCTTC.

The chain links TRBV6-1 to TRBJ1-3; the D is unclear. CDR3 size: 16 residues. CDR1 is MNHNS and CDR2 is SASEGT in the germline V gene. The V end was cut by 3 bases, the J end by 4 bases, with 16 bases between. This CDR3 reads CASSDGIRSAGNTIYF. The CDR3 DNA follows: TGTGCCAGCAGTGACGGGATCCGCTCGGCGGGAAACACCATATATTTT.

CDR3 loop: CAWSHRSTHTEAFF. The CDR3 bases are TGTGCCTGGAGCCACAGGTCGACCCACACTGAAGCTTTCTTT. The gene calls are TRBV30 and TRBJ1-1; weak D call: TRBD1 (5 bases). Germline V gene data show CDR1 as GTSNPN and CDR2 as SVGIG (reference sequence). This CDR3 comprises 14 residues. The germline V and J ends were trimmed by 3 bases and 3 bases, with 14 bases remaining between them.

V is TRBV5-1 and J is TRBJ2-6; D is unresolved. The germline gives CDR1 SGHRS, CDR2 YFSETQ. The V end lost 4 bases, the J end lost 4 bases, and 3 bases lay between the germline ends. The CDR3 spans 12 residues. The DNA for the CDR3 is TGCGCCAGCAGCCTGGGGGCCAACGTCCTGACTTTC. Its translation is CASSLGANVLTF.

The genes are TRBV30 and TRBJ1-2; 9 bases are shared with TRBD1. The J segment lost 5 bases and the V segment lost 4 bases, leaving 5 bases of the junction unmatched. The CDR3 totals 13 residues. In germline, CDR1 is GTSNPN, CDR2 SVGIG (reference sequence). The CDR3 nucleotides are TGTGCCTGGATTCCCGGGACAGGGTATGGCTACACCTTC. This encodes CAWIPGTGYGYTF.

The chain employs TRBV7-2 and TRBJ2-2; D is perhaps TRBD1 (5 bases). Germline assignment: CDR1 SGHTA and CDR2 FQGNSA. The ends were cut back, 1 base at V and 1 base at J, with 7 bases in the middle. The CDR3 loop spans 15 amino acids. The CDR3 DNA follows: TGTGCCAGCAGCTTAGTAGGGGTGAACACCGGGGAGCTGTTTTTT. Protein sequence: CASSLVGVNTGELFF. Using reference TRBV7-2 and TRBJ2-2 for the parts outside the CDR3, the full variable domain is GAGVSQSPSNKVTEKGKDVELRCDPISGHTALYWYRQSLGQGLEFLIYFQGNSAPDKSGLPSDRFSAERTGGSVSTLTIQRTQQEDSAVYLCASSLVGVNTGELFFGEGSRLTVL.

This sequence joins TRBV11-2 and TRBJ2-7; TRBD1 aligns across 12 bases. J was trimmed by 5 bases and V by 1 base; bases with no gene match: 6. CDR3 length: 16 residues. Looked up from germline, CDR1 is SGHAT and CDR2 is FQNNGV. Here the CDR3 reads CASSLVAGQGANEQYF. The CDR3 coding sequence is TGTGCCAGCAGCTTAGTCGCGGGACAGGGGGCCAACGAGCAGTACTTC.

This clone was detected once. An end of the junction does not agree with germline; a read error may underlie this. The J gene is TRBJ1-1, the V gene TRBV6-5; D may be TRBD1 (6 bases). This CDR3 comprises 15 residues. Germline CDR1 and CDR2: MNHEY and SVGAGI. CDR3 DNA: TGTGCCAGCAGTAACTCAGGGGCGGCGAACACTGAAGCTTTCTTT. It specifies CASSNSGAANTEAFF.